This T cell receptor beta chain is drawn from a study of T cell changes during pregnancy in multiple sclerosis (dated by TCRdb to between 2018 and 2021). For context, the study as a whole: The study looked at changes in the T cell repertoire across pregnancy in women with multiple sclerosis.

To prepare the library, the immunoSEQ multiplex PCR assay was applied. TCRdb re-hosts the immuneACCESS table, in-frame sequences only. Its copies lack some clones; in the studies checked, an unresolved V gene accounts for under half of them, and the cause for the rest is not known. This sample has 93,000 or so clones in its table, and 92% of those were observed once. The ten largest account for 0.93% of the sample. The germline V gene sets CDR1 to SGHRS and CDR2 to YFSETQ. The CDR3 covers 15 residues, taking in both the cysteine and the phenylalanine. CDR3 DNA is the only sequence kept; it has 45 bases, read in frame from the first base. The trim is 4 bases for V and 0 bases for J, with a gap of 11 bases between the germline ends. On this clone itself: Its target antigen remains unknown. Base qualities are not provided; no much larger clone lies one nucleotide away.

The sequence derives from a female donor with multiple sclerosis, enrolled in a pregnancy study. The chain joins TRBV5-1 to TRBJ1-3; possibly the D gene is TRBD1, per 6 matching bases. The sequencing used peripheral blood, collected after pregnancy. Read as DNA, the sequence is TGCGCCAGCAGCAGCGGACAGCTCTCTGGAAACACCATATATTTT. This encodes CASSSGQLSGNTIYF.